One and the same sample provided the 27 T cell receptor beta chains below, sequenced in a study of blood T cell repertoires in COVID-19 (dated by TCRdb to 2019 to 2021). Library method: the immunoSEQ multiplex PCR assay. TCRdb re-hosts the immuneACCESS table, in-frame sequences only. Its copies lack some clones; in the studies checked, an unresolved V gene accounts for under half of them, and the cause for the rest is not known. The table for this sample lists roughly 200,000 clones; 88% of them were counted only once. Together, the top ten hold under 2% of the sample. Specimen: peripheral blood. The receptor source for this set is a man aged 18 to 30 with active or convalescent COVID-19.

The J gene is TRBJ1-1, the V gene TRBV5-3; D is undetermined. TRBV5-3 is annotated as an ORF whose role is uncertain. Trimming shortened V by 6 bases and J by 3 bases, and 18 bases separated the two germline ends. The CDR3 totals 15 residues. Written as DNA, the CDR3 is TGTGCCAGAATGCCCCTCTTCGGGGAGTACACTGAAGCTTTCTTT. Its translation is CARMPLFGEYTEAFF.

This clone was observed once. The V and J genes are TRBV14 and TRBJ2-1; TRBD1 aligns across 8 bases. Per the germline V gene, CDR1 is SGHDN and CDR2 is FVKESK. The CDR3 covers 18 residues. V lost 4 bases to trimming and J lost 0 bases; unmatched junction nucleotides: 11. The CDR3: CASSPIPGQGVSYNEQFF. CDR3 in DNA: TGTGCCAGCAGCCCGATCCCCGGACAGGGAGTCTCCTACAATGAGCAGTTCTTC.

This clone was detected only once. The J gene is TRBJ1-2, the V gene TRBV7-9, with unresolved D. CDR3 length equals 14 residues. Germline V lookup: CDR1 SEHNR, CDR2 FQNEAQ (reference sequence). V lost 1 base to trimming and J lost 0 bases, with 6 bases between them. CDR3: CASSLVNSNYGYTF. Written as DNA, the CDR3 is TGTGCCAGCAGCTTAGTTAACTCTAACTATGGCTACACCTTC.

The table lists this clone with a count of one. The chain employs TRBV5-5 and TRBJ1-1; TRBD1 matches 12 bases. After removal of 3 bases from V and 8 bases from J, the junction contained 2 bases not matched to a gene. Germline CDR1 SGHKS, CDR2 YYEKEE (reference sequence). The CDR3 totals 13 residues. CDR3 sequence reads: CASSWGTGGEAFF. The CDR3 DNA sequence: TGTGCCAGCAGCTGGGGGACAGGGGGCGAAGCTTTCTTT.

The V gene is TRBV5-1, the J gene TRBJ1-1; D ambiguous. Germline CDR1 reads SGHRS; CDR2 reads YFSETQ. The CDR3 extends over 15 amino acids. Trimming took 3 bases from V and 6 from J, leaving 18 bases between them. CDR3 DNA: TGCGCCAGCAGCTCGGCGACTAACATGATCGCTGAAGCTTTCTTT. As protein: CASSSATNMIAEAFF.

The chain uses TRBV11-1 and TRBJ2-3; tentatively, D is TRBD2 (5 bases). This CDR3 is 16 amino acids long. Germline CDR1 is SGHAT and CDR2 is FQDESV (reference sequence). V lost 2 bases and J lost 2, with 14 bases in between. As DNA, the CDR3 is TGTGCCAGCAGCTTAACCCGCGGGCTCGACACAGATACGCAGTATTTT. Amino acids: CASSLTRGLDTDTQYF.

This chain connects TRBV7-9 to TRBJ2-2; 10 nucleotides align to TRBD2. CDR1 is SEHNR and CDR2 is FQNEAQ in the germline V gene (reference sequence). The CDR3 has 17 amino acids. With 4 bases clipped from V and 6 bases from J, the junction kept 11 bases outside the gene matches. This CDR3 reads CASSYPRLAGASGELFF. CDR3 DNA sequence: TGTGCCAGCAGCTACCCCCGTCTAGCGGGGGCGTCCGGGGAGCTGTTTTTT.

V is TRBV12-5 and J is TRBJ2-1; 10 bases fit TRBD1. V gave up 6 bases and J gave up 8 bases; unmatched junction bases: 10. This CDR3 has 15 residues. CDR1 and CDR2 (germline): LGHNT, FRNRAP. The CDR3 nucleotides read TGTGCTAGTGGCCGGGGACAGGGGTATACATATGAGCAGTTCTTC. It specifies CASGRGQGYTYEQFF.

The J gene is TRBJ2-5, the V gene TRBV27; a possible D gene is TRBD1 (5 bases). The germline V and J ends were trimmed by 2 bases and 1 base, with 8 bases remaining between them. The CDR3 is 14 residues long. Germline CDR1 and CDR2: MNHEY and SMNVEV (reference sequence). CDR3 DNA sequence: TGTGCCAGCAGTTTAAGACAGTTCCAAGAGACCCAGTACTTC. Amino acid sequence: CASSLRQFQETQYF.

The rearrangement links TRBV19 to TRBJ1-2, with D maybe TRBD1 (5 bases). The CDR3 length is 14 residues. The germline gives CDR1 LNHDA, CDR2 SQIVND (reference sequence). V was shortened by 4 bases and J by 0 bases, with 9 bases between the two germline ends. This chain's CDR3 is CASSTGLTNYGYTF. In DNA, the CDR3 is TGTGCCAGTAGTACAGGGCTGACTAACTATGGCTACACCTTC.

The genes are TRBV4-3 and TRBJ2-7, with 10 nucleotides matching TRBD2. In germline, CDR1 is LGHNA, CDR2 YSLEER. J was trimmed by 6 bases and V by 3 bases; bases with no gene match: 5. The CDR3 spans 14 residues. The CDR3 sequence is CASSQTIAGGEQYF. As DNA, the CDR3 is TGCGCCAGCAGCCAGACCATAGCGGGAGGCGAGCAGTACTTC.

This chain joins TRBV3-1 (or the pseudogene TRBV3-2) and TRBJ1-2, with D unclear. Per germline, CDR1 LGHDT and CDR2 YNNKEL (reference sequence). The CDR3 sequence is 14 residues long. Trimming pared 1 base from V and 6 bases from J, leaving 12 bases between. The CDR3 here is CASSQGADYHGYTF. DNA for the CDR3: TGTGCCAGCAGCCAAGGGGCCGATTATCATGGCTACACCTTC.

DNA for the CDR3: TGTGCCAGCAGCAAAGAGGTTAGGGGGCAGGGGCTGTCTAACTATGGCTACACCTTC. Translating it yields CASSKEVRGQGLSNYGYTF. The chain joins TRBV21-1 to TRBJ1-2; TRBD1 is taken as the D call from the table, unchecked against the DNA. TRBV21-1 is a listed pseudogene. This CDR3 has 19 amino acids.

This CDR3 is CASRRGGKYEQYF. The CDR3 nucleotides read TGTGCCAGCAGGAGGGGGGGGAAATACGAGCAGTACTTC. The genes are TRBV6-5 and TRBJ2-7, with D possibly TRBD2 on 7 matching bases. CDR1 and CDR2 (germline): MNHEY, SVGAGI. This CDR3 region has 13 residues. The V end was cut by 6 bases, the J end by 4 bases, with 13 bases between.

This clone is a singleton in its sample. V and J are TRBV18 and TRBJ1-3; TRBD1 is a possible D gene (6 bases). CDR1 and CDR2 from the germline V gene are KGHSH and LQKENI. V was clipped by 2 bases and J by 3 bases, with 11 bases between them. This CDR3 contains 15 residues. This CDR3 is CASSPSGGGGNTIYF. The DNA of the CDR3 is TGTGCCAGCTCACCATCTGGGGGCGGTGGAAACACCATATATTTT.

This chain connects TRBV30 to TRBJ2-4, with 13 bases that match TRBD2. This CDR3 spans 16 amino acids. Trimming took 3 bases from V and 3 from J; bases not matched to a gene: 5. From germline, CDR1 is GTSNPN and CDR2 SVGIG (reference sequence). The CDR3 loop is CAWSSGLAGVKNIQYF. The CDR3 DNA follows: TGTGCCTGGAGCTCAGGACTAGCGGGGGTCAAAAACATTCAGTACTTC.

This clone was counted a single time. The genes are TRBV6-5 and TRBJ1-6; D gene unclear. Germline CDR1 reads MNHEY; CDR2 reads SVGAGI. V was cut by 0 bases and J by 7 bases, with 13 bases left in between. This CDR3 has 16 amino acids. The CDR3 nucleotides are TGTGCCAGCAGTTACTCGTCGGGGAGACCCAATTCACCCCTCCACTTT. Translation: CASSYSSGRPNSPLHF.

The chain uses TRBV5-6 and TRBJ2-5; D possibly corresponds to TRBD1 (5 bases). The CDR3 sequence is 16 residues long. The germline V gene has CDR1 SGHDT and CDR2 YYEEEE. Trimming pared 6 bases from V and 2 bases from J, leaving 20 bases between. The CDR3 bases are TGTGCCAGCACGCGAACGAGCCCAGGGATTCAAGAGACCCAGTACTTC. This gives the protein CASTRTSPGIQETQYF.

This clone showed up just once. CDR3 amino acids: CASSQEVGGGKDTQYF. The CDR3 DNA reads TGCGCCAGCAGCCAAGAAGTAGGGGGGGGCAAAGATACGCAGTATTTT. This sequence joins TRBV4-1 and TRBJ2-3; possible D gene TRBD2, 7 bases. CDR3 length equals 16 residues. The germline CDR1 and CDR2 sequences are MGHRA and YSYEKL. With 0 bases removed from V and 5 bases from J, the gap between germline ends came to 15 bases.

The chain recombines TRBV13 with TRBJ2-5, with D possibly matching TRBD1 (5 bases). CDR3 length: 14 residues. V lost 4 bases and J lost 4, with 13 bases in between. The V gene's germline CDR1 is PRHDT and CDR2 FYEKMQ (reference sequence). CDR3 DNA: TGTGCCAGCAGCTCCCGCTCCCAGGGAGAGACCCAGTACTTC. This encodes CASSSRSQGETQYF.

CDR3 sequence reads: CASSLSDIWVGANVLTF. DNA for the CDR3: TGTGCCAGCAGCCTCTCGGACATATGGGTAGGGGCCAACGTCCTGACTTTC. The chain employs TRBV14 and TRBJ2-6, with D perhaps TRBD1 (5 bases). CDR1 is SGHDN, CDR2 FVKESK, per germline. The CDR3 length is 17 residues. V lost 4 bases and J 4 bases, leaving 17 bases between the germline ends.

The chain couples TRBV11-2 to TRBJ1-3, with 8 bases fitting TRBD1. The V gene's germline CDR1 is SGHAT and CDR2 FQNNGV. The CDR3 is 16 amino acids. Trimming took 4 bases from V and 1 from J; bases not matched to a gene: 6. The CDR3: CASSSRTGRSGNTIYF. CDR3 DNA sequence: TGTGCCAGCAGCTCCCGGACAGGGAGATCTGGAAACACCATATATTTT. The entire variable domain, with the rest obtained from reference TRBV11-2 and TRBJ1-3, is as follows: EAGVAQSPRYKIIEKRQSVAFWCNPISGHATLYWYQQILGQGPKLLIQFQNNGVVDDSQLPKDRFSAERLKGVDSTLKIQPAKLEDSAVYLCASSSRTGRSGNTIYFGEGSWLTVV.

The V and J genes are TRBV2 and TRBJ2-3; 8 nucleotides match TRBD2. The CDR3 loop spans 14 amino acids. The V segment lost 5 bases and the J segment 4 bases; nucleotides outside the gene matches: 5. CDR1 and CDR2 (germline): SNHLY, FYNNEI. CDR3 in amino acids: CASSSGGGADTQYF. In nucleotides, the CDR3 is TGTGCCAGCAGTTCCGGGGGGGGCGCAGATACGCAGTATTTT.

This chain joins TRBV18 and TRBJ1-4, with a possible D match to TRBD1 (5 bases). Between the trimmed V and J ends, which lost 3 bases and 4 bases, there was a span of 15 bases. Germline loops: CDR1 KGHSH, CDR2 LQKENI. The CDR3 runs to 16 residues. For the CDR3, the DNA is TGTGCCAGCTCACCGAATAAGGGGCGCATTAATGAAAAACTGTTTTTT. Amino acid sequence: CASSPNKGRINEKLFF.

V gene TRBV15 combines with J gene TRBJ2-7; weak D call: TRBD2 (7 bases). Germline V gives CDR1 LNHNV, CDR2 YYDKDF (reference sequence). V dropped 0 bases and J dropped 3 bases, with 9 bases sitting between them. The CDR3 spans 14 residues. CDR3 DNA sequence: TGTGCCACCAGCAGAGAGCGGGGGCTCTACGAGCAGTACTTC. It translates to CATSRERGLYEQYF.

The chain links TRBV7-3 to TRBJ1-1; D gene unclear. V was clipped by 6 bases and J by 3 bases, with 11 bases between them. The CDR3 has 13 residues. Germline values: CDR1 SGHTA, CDR2 FQGTGA. This CDR3 is CASRAAGDTEAFF. The CDR3, as DNA: TGTGCCAGCAGAGCGGCAGGAGACACTGAAGCTTTCTTT.

The chain carries TRBV4-2 and TRBJ2-2, with D possibly matching TRBD1 (7 bases). The CDR3 totals 15 residues. In germline, CDR1 is LGHNA, CDR2 YNFKEQ. Trimming cost V 1 base and J 7 bases, with 13 bases left between them. CDR3 in amino acids: CASSQVRGRGGELFF. DNA for the CDR3: TGTGCCAGCAGCCAAGTTAGGGGGCGGGGCGGGGAGCTGTTTTTT.